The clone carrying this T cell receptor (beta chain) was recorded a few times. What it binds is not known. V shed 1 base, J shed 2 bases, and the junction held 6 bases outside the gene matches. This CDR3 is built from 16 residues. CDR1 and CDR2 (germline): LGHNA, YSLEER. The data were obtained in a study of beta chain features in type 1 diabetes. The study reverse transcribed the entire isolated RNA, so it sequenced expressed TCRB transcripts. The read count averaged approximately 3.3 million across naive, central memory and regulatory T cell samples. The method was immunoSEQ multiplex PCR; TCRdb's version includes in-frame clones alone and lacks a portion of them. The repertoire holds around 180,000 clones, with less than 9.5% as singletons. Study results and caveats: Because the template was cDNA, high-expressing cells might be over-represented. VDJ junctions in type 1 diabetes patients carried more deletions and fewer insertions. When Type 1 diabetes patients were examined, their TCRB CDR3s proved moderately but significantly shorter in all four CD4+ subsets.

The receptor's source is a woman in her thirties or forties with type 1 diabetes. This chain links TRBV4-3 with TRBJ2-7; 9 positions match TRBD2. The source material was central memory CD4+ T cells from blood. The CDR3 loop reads CASSQAQAGGPYEQYF. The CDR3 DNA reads TGCGCCAGCAGCCAAGCTCAAGCGGGGGGTCCCTACGAGCAGTACTTC.